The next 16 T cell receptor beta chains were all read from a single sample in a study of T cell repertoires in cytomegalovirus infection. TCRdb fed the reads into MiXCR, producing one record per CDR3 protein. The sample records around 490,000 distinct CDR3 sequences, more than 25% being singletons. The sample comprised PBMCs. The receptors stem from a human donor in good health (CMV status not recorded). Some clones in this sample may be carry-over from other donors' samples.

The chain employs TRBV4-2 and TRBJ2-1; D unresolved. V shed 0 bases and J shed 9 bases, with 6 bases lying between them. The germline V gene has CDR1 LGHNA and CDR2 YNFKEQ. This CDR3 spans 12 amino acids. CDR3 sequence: CASSQEGPEQFF. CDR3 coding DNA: TGTGCCAGCAGCCAAGAAGGGCCTGAGCAGTTCTTC.

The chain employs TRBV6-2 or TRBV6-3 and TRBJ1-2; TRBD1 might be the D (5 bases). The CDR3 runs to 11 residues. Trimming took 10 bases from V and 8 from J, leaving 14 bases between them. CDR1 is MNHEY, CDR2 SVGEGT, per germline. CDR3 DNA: TGTGCCATCTTCGGGGCGGGCGGCTACACCTTC. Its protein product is CAIFGAGGYTF.

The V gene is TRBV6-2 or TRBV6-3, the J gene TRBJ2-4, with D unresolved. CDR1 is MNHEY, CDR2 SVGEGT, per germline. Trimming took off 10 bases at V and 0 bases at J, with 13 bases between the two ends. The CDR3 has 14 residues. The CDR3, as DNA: TGTGCCACCAGACAAGATCTAGCCAAAAACATTCAGTACTTC. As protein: CATRQDLAKNIQYF.

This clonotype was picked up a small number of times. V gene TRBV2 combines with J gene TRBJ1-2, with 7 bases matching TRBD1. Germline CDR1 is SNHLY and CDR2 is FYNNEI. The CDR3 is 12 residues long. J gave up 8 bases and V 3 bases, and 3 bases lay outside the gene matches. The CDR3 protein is CASSDTGVGYTF. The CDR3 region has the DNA TGTGCCAGCAGTGATACAGGGGTCGGCTACACCTTC.

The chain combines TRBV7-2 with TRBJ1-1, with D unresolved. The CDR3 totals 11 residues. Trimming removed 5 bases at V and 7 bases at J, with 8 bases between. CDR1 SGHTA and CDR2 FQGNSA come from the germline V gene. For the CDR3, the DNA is TGTGCCAGCAGCCTAGAGTTTGAAGCTTTCTTT. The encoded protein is CASSLEFEAFF.

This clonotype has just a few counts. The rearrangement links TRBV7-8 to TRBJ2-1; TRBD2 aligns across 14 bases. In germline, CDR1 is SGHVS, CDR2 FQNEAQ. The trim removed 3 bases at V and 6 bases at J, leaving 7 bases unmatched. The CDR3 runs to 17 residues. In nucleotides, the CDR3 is TGTGCCAGCAGCTTTCGACTAGCGGGAGGGGCTGGCAATGAGCAGTTCTTC. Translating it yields CASSFRLAGGAGNEQFF.

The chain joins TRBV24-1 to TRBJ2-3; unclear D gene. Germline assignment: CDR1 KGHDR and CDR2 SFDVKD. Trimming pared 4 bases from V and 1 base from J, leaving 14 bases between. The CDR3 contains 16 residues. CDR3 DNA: TGTGCCACCAGTGACCCGGGTGGACGTGGCACAGATACGCAGTATTTT. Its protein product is CATSDPGGRGTDTQYF.

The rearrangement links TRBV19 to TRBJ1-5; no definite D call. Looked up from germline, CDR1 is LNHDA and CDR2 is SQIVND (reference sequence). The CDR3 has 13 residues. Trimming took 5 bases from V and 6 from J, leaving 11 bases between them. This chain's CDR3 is CASSGSGFQPQHF. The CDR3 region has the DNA TGTGCCAGTAGTGGGAGCGGTTTTCAGCCCCAGCATTTT.

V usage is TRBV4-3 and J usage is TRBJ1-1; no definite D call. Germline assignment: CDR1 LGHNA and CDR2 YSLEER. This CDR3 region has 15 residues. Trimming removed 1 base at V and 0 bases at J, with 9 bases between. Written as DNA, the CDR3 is TGCGCCAGCAGCCAAGCTGTCAGATTGAACACTGAAGCTTTCTTT. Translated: CASSQAVRLNTEAFF.

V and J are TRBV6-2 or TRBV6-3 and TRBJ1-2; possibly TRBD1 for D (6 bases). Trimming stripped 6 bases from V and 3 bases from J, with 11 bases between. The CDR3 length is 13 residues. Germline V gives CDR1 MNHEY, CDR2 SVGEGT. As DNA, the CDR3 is TGTGCCAGCAGCAACAGGGTCTACTATGGCTACACCTTC. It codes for CASSNRVYYGYTF.

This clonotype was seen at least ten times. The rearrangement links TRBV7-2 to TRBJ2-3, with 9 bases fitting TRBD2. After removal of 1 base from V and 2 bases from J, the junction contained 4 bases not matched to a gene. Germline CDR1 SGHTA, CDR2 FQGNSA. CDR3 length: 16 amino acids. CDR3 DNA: TGTGCCAGCAGCTTAGGACTAGCGGAGACCACAGATACGCAGTATTTT. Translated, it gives CASSLGLAETTDTQYF.

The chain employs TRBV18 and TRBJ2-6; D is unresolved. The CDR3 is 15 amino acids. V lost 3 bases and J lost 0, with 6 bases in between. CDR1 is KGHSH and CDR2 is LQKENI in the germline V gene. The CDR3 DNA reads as TGTGCCAGCTCACCCTCTGTCTCTGGGGCCAACGTCCTGACTTTC. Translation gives CASSPSVSGANVLTF.

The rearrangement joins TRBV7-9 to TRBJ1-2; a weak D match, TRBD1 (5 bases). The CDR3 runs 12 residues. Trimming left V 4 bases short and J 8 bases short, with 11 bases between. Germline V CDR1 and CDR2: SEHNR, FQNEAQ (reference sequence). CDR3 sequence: CASSSWPGGYTF. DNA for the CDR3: TGTGCCAGCAGCTCTTGGCCAGGGGGCTACACCTTC.

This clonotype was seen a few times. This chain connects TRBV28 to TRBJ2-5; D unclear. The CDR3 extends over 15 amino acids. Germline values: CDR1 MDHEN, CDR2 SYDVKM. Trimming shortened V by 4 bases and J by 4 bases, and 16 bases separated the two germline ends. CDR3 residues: CASSWRVKRRETQYF. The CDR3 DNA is TGTGCCAGCAGTTGGCGCGTGAAGCGCCGAGAGACCCAGTACTTC.

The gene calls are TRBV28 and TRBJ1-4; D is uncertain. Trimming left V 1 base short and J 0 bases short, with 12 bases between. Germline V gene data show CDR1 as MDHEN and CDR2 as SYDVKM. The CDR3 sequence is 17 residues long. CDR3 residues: CASSLLGSLSTNEKLFF. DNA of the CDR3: TGTGCCAGCAGTTTATTAGGTTCTCTCTCAACTAATGAAAAACTGTTTTTT.

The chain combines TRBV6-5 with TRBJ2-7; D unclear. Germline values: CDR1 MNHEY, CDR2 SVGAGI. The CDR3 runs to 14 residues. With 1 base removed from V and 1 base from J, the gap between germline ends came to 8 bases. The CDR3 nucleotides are TGTGCCAGCAGTTACTTAGGGCCATCCTACGAGCAGTACTTC. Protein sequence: CASSYLGPSYEQYF.